This TCR beta chain was recovered during a study of T cells in Graves' hyperthyroidism and ophthalmopathy. Broader study findings: The blood repertoire included most of the expanded thyroid clonotypes above 0.001.

CDR1 is SNHLY and CDR2 is FYNNEI in the germline V gene. CDR3 size: 14 residues. J was trimmed by 5 bases and V by 6 bases; bases with no gene match: 7. The hyperthyroidism patients had all been newly diagnosed, and their disease duration was under 2 months. Their ages ranged from 18 to 65 years. Criteria for exclusion of patients were uncontrolled infection, other autoimmune disease, pregnancy or lactation. It was 8 to 10 ml of fresh peripheral blood that supplied the PBMCs. Researchers took RNA transcripts and amplified the TCR beta CDR3 regions from them. A set of HTBI primers served as the primers for a first-round RT-PCR of the TCR CDR3. TCRdb used MiXCR to reprocess the multiplex PCR reads, holding one entry per CDR3 protein. The table has 400,000 to 550,000 distinct CDR3 sequences, around 15% seen once. This clonotype was detected ten times or more. Its antigen is unknown.

The sample taken for sequencing was blood. The receptor's source is a woman aged 18-29 years with Graves' hyperthyroidism. The rearrangement links TRBV2 to TRBJ1-1; 9 nucleotides line up with TRBD1. This chain's CDR3 is CASSNYRGLTEAFF. The CDR3 region has the DNA TGTGCCAGCAGCAATTACAGGGGGCTTACTGAAGCTTTCTTT.